A single sample is the source of the 22 T cell receptor beta chains below, sequenced in a study of CD8 T cells in ankylosing spondylitis. General observations from the study: Typical of ankylosing spondylitis blood, it appeared, was a TCR beta motif of eight highly homologous variants.

One entry per CDR3 protein, called by TCRdb with MiXCR from the 5' RACE reads. The sample includes roughly 440,000 distinct CDR3 sequences, 17% seen only once; the top ten take approximately 1%. The antigens these receptors bind are not known. Sequencing was done on a sample of blood, either unsorted or a sorted T cell fraction (not recorded which). The receptors originated from a male donor with ankylosing spondylitis.

CDR3 amino acids: CATGPPLRTYGYTF. The CDR3, as DNA: TGTGCCACAGGACCGCCTCTTAGGACCTATGGCTACACCTTC. This chain links TRBV6-1 with TRBJ1-2; the D is unclear. Trimming removed 10 bases at V and 4 bases at J, with 19 bases between. The CDR3 is 14 amino acids. Germline V gene lookup returns CDR1 MNHNS and CDR2 SASEGT.

This clonotype was observed a few times. The chain is built from TRBV7-2 and TRBJ1-6; D gene unclear. Trimming took off 0 bases at V and 13 bases at J, with 10 bases between the two ends. Germline V gene data show CDR1 as SGHTA and CDR2 as FQGNSA. CDR3 size: 13 residues. The chain's CDR3 is CASSLAFVGPLHF. The DNA of the CDR3 is TGTGCCAGCAGCTTAGCGTTCGTGGGTCCCCTCCACTTT.

This clonotype was seen a handful of times. This chain connects TRBV18 to TRBJ1-2; TRBD1 matches at 10 bases. With V trimmed by 3 bases and J by 6 bases, 4 bases remained unmatched. CDR3 length: 14 amino acids. From germline, CDR1 is KGHSH and CDR2 LQKENI. CDR3 in amino acids: CASSPGTGDNGYTF. Here the CDR3 DNA reads TGTGCCAGCTCACCCGGGACAGGGGATAATGGCTACACCTTC.

This clonotype came up a few times. The V and J genes are TRBV29-1 and TRBJ1-1; 10 bases line up with TRBD1. The CDR3 covers 15 residues. Looked up from germline, CDR1 is SQVTM and CDR2 is ANQGSEA. With V trimmed by 7 bases and J by 2 bases, 10 bases remained unmatched. CDR3 nucleotides: TGCAGCGGGATTGACAGGGGGCAGGTAAACACTGAAGCTTTCTTT. Amino acids: CSGIDRGQVNTEAFF. Looking up the rest from reference TRBV29-1 and TRBJ1-1 gives the full variable domain: SAVISQKPSRDICQRGTSLTIQCQVDSQVTMMFWYRQQPGQSLTLIATANQGSEATYESGFVIDKFPISRPNLTFSTLTVSNMSPEDSSIYLCSGIDRGQVNTEAFFGQGTRLTVV.

The chain recombines TRBV7-2 with TRBJ2-3; D is unclear. CDR3 length: 15 amino acids. Trimming cost V 2 bases and J 2 bases, with 11 bases left between them. In germline, CDR1 is SGHTA, CDR2 FQGNSA. The CDR3 bases are TGTGCCAGCAGCTTACGAGGCCTAACCACAGATACGCAGTATTTT. Translated, it gives CASSLRGLTTDTQYF.

The CDR3 DNA reads as TGTGCCAGCAGCTTGTGGGGGGACACCTACTACGAGCAGTACTTC. This translates into CASSLWGDTYYEQYF. The J gene is TRBJ2-7, the V gene TRBV5-6; the D call may be TRBD1 or TRBD2 (6 bases each). This CDR3 is 15 amino acids long. Deletions cut 1 base from V and 3 bases from J, with 14 bases between. Germline loops: CDR1 SGHDT, CDR2 YYEEEE.

The chain uses TRBV2 and TRBJ2-3, with 10 bases that match TRBD2. CDR1 and CDR2 from the germline V gene are SNHLY and FYNNEI. The CDR3 contains 15 residues. Trimming at V came to 5 bases and at J to 4 bases, leaving 6 bases not matched to a gene. The CDR3 DNA sequence: TGTGCCAGCAGTCAACTAGCGGGGATGGCAGATACGCAGTATTTT. Translation: CASSQLAGMADTQYF.

The rearrangement joins TRBV6-1 to TRBJ2-7; 7 positions agree with TRBD1. The V segment lost 5 bases and the J segment 1 base; nucleotides outside the gene matches: 5. Germline V CDR1 and CDR2: MNHNS, SASEGT. The CDR3 has 14 residues. The CDR3 DNA sequence: TGTGCCAGCAGTCCGGGACAGAAATCCTACGAGCAGTACTTC. It codes for CASSPGQKSYEQYF.

The chain employs TRBV20-1 and TRBJ1-1, with unresolved D. Germline CDR1 reads DFQATT; CDR2 reads SNEGSKA (reference sequence). The ends were cut back, 6 bases at V and 2 bases at J, with 13 bases in the middle. The CDR3 consists of 13 residues. The CDR3 is CSALGMQNTEAFF. The CDR3 nucleotides are TGCAGTGCCCTCGGGATGCAAAACACTGAAGCTTTCTTT.

The table lists this clonotype with a few counts. The V gene is TRBV20-1, the J gene TRBJ2-7; D ambiguous. The V gene lost 5 bases and the J gene lost 4 bases, with 15 bases spanning the gap. Germline CDR1 reads DFQATT; CDR2 reads SNEGSKA (reference sequence). The CDR3 extends over 13 amino acids. The CDR3 sequence: CSAPRYSSYEQYF. The CDR3 DNA reads as TGCAGTGCTCCGAGGTACTCCTCTTACGAGCAGTACTTC.

As DNA, the CDR3 is TGTGCCAGCAGTGAAGGGGCTAGCGGGCCCTTCAATGAGCAGTTCTTC. Its translation: CASSEGASGPFNEQFF. The chain links TRBV2 to TRBJ2-1, with 8 nucleotides matching TRBD2. V was clipped by 1 base and J by 6 bases; unmatched bases: 8. The V gene's germline CDR1 is SNHLY and CDR2 FYNNEI. This CDR3 is 16 amino acids long.

This clonotype occurred a few times. The CDR3 loop reads CASSQLQGSLGQPQHF. The CDR3 region has the DNA TGTGCCAGCAGCCAACTACAGGGGAGTCTCGGTCAGCCCCAGCATTTT. The chain recombines TRBV12-3 or TRBV12-4 with TRBJ1-5, with TRBD1 matching 7 bases. The CDR3 length is 16 residues. Unmatched junction bases numbered 14, after V lost 6 bases and J lost 6 bases.

This clonotype was counted at least ten times. The J gene is TRBJ2-1, the V gene TRBV5-1; a possible D gene is TRBD1 (5 bases). Trimming cost V 4 bases and J 3 bases, with 14 bases left between them. The CDR3 spans 15 residues. Germline lookup yields CDR1 SGHRS and CDR2 YFSETQ. The CDR3 spells CASSVTVSNYNEQFF. The CDR3 DNA follows: TGCGCCAGCAGCGTGACAGTCAGCAACTACAATGAGCAGTTCTTC.

This clonotype turned up a few times. The V gene is TRBV5-1, the J gene TRBJ2-3; the match to TRBD2 covers 10 bases. V shed 3 bases, J shed 6 bases, and the junction held 4 bases outside the gene matches. The germline CDR1 and CDR2 sequences are SGHRS and YFSETQ. The CDR3 sequence is 14 residues long. In DNA form, the CDR3 reads TGCGCCAGCAGCTATCTAGCGGGGGTGGATACGCAGTATTTT. It translates to CASSYLAGVDTQYF. The entire variable domain, with the rest obtained from reference TRBV5-1 and TRBJ2-3, is as follows: KAGVTQTPRYLIKTRGQQVTLSCSPISGHRSVSWYQQTPGQGLQFLFEYFSETQRNKGNFPGRFSGRQFSNSRSEMNVSTLELGDSALYLCASSYLAGVDTQYFGPGTRLTVL.

This clonotype has a handful of counts. The V gene is TRBV20-1, the J gene TRBJ2-7, with 9 bases fitting TRBD1. The CDR3 runs to 14 residues. The V gene end was trimmed by 1 base and the J gene end by 2 bases; junction bases not matched to a gene: 3. CDR1 DFQATT and CDR2 SNEGSKA come from the germline V gene (reference sequence). The CDR3: CSARGQGVPYEQYF. The CDR3 DNA follows: TGCAGTGCTAGAGGACAGGGGGTACCCTACGAGCAGTACTTC.

This clonotype was seen a few times. The V and J genes are TRBV5-1 and TRBJ2-7; tentatively, D is TRBD1 (5 bases). The CDR3 totals 14 residues. Trimming removed 5 bases at V and 5 bases at J, with 17 bases between. CDR1 and CDR2 (germline): SGHRS, YFSETQ. The CDR3 region has the DNA TGCGCCAGCAGTGGTAGTACAGGCCTCAACGAGCAGTACTTC. This translates into CASSGSTGLNEQYF.

The chain has TRBV3-1 and TRBJ2-3, with 8 bases fitting TRBD2. From germline, CDR1 is LGHDT and CDR2 YNNKEL (reference sequence). The CDR3 length is 17 residues. The junction had 8 bases not matched to a gene; V was cut back by 1 base and J by 2 bases. The CDR3 DNA follows: TGTGCCAGCAGCCAAGCGGGCGGGGGGCCGTACACAGATACGCAGTATTTT. The encoded protein is CASSQAGGGPYTDTQYF.

The J gene is TRBJ2-3, the V gene TRBV7-2; 10 positions agree with TRBD2. Germline V gene data show CDR1 as SGHTA and CDR2 as FQGNSA. The CDR3 runs to 17 residues. The trim removed 2 bases at V and 1 base at J, leaving 6 bases unmatched. This chain's CDR3 is CASSLLAGVFGTDTQYF. For the CDR3, the DNA is TGTGCCAGCAGCTTACTAGCGGGAGTTTTTGGCACAGATACGCAGTATTTT.

The CDR3 region has the DNA TGTGCCAGCAGCGCCCCAGGAAGGAGAGATACGCAGTATTTT. It translates to CASSAPGRRDTQYF. The chain joins TRBV5-5 to TRBJ2-3; D not resolved. Trimming took off 4 bases at V and 5 bases at J, with 14 bases between the two ends. The CDR3 is 14 residues long. Germline CDR1 is SGHKS and CDR2 is YYEKEE (reference sequence).

This clonotype was observed a handful of times. The chain joins TRBV7-9 to TRBJ2-3; 8 bases match TRBD2. From germline, CDR1 is SEHNR and CDR2 FQNEAQ (reference sequence). Germline trimming cut 4 bases from V and 2 bases from J; bases unmatched to any gene: 8. The CDR3 covers 16 residues. CDR3: CASSSASGSYTDTQYF. The CDR3 DNA follows: TGTGCCAGCAGCTCCGCTAGCGGGTCCTACACAGATACGCAGTATTTT.

This chain connects TRBV12-3 or TRBV12-4 to TRBJ1-6, with D tentatively TRBD1 (5 bases). V was shortened by 3 bases and J by 7 bases, with 10 bases between the two germline ends. CDR3 length: 14 residues. The CDR3 sequence: CASSFFQGNSPLHF. Here the CDR3 DNA reads TGTGCCAGCAGTTTTTTCCAGGGAAATTCACCCCTCCACTTT.

The CDR3, as DNA: TGTGCCAGCAGTTCATTAGGGGGGGGCGAAATGAAGCAGTTCTTC. Its protein is CASSSLGGGEMKQFF. This chain links TRBV27 with TRBJ2-1; D perhaps matches TRBD2 (7 bases). CDR3 size: 15 residues. Trimming pared 4 bases from V and 11 bases from J, leaving 21 bases between. In germline, CDR1 is MNHEY, CDR2 SMNVEV (reference sequence).